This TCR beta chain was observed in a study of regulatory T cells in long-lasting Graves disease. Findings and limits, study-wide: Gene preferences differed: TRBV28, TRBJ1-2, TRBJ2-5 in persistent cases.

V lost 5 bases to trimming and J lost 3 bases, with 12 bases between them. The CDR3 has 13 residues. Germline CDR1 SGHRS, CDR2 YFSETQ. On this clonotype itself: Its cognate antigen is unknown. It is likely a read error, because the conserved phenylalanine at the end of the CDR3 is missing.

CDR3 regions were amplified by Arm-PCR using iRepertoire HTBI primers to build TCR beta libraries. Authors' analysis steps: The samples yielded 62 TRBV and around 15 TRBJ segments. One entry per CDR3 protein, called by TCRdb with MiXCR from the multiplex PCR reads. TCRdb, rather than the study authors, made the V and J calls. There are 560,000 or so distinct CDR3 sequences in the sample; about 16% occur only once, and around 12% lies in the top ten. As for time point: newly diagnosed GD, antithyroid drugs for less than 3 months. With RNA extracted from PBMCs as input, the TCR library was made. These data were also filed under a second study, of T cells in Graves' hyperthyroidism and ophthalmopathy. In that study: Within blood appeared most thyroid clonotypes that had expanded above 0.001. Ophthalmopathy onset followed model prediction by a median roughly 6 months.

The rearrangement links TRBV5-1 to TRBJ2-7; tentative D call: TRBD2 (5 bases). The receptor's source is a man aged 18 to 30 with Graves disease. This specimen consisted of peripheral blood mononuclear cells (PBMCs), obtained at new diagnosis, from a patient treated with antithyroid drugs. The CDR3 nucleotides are TGCGCCAGCAGTCCTTCTCGGGACTACGAGCAGTACCTC. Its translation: CASSPSRDYEQYL.